This entry concerns a single TCR beta chain. Its antigen target is currently unknown. The sample holds no much larger clone one base away, and base qualities are not on file. Receptor amplification or capture employed multiplex PCR. Sequencer: Illumina HiSeq 4000. To build TCR beta libraries, CDR3 regions were amplified by Arm-PCR using iRepertoire HTBI primers. Gel purification was performed on PCR products prior to sequencing. In the original analysis: Gene usage analysis of CDR3 amino acid clonotypes relied on the roughly 60 TRBV and about 15 TRBJ segments identified across samples. COPE and FqMerger were used to merge filtered high-quality paired reads into contigs. BLAST was used to align contigs to the IMGT TRBV, TRBD and TRBJ reference genes, and CDR3 was defined following IMGT. Any clonotype with a frequency above 0.1% was classified as a highly expanded clone. Repertoire diversity was measured by Shannon entropy, and V-J evenness by the Gini coefficient. A clonotype was considered public if more than one individual shared it. TCRdb redid the processing of the public reads, applying fastp at Q25 and MiXCR, and retained in-frame beta chains. Rows with a matching CDR3 protein are joined into one entry that keeps the most common DNA and genes. In this record, the V and J calls reflect TCRdb's handling and not the investigators' own analysis. The sample includes 680,000 or so distinct CDR3 sequences, with approximately 15% observed a single time. 15% to 20% of the sample is in the top ten clones.

These data originate in a study of regulatory T cells in long-lasting Graves disease (dated by TCRdb to the early 2020s). In the study overall: Antithyroid drugs had been taken for less than 3 months by newly diagnosed Graves' disease patients. Patients with persistent Graves' disease were compared with patients with newly diagnosed Graves' disease using TCR sequencing and RNA sequencing of peripheral blood. The study was conducted in China and was registered as a clinical trial. TCR sequencing covered some 13 persistent and 20 newly diagnosed Graves' disease patients, 33 samples in total.

From the cysteine up to the phenylalanine, the CDR3 has a length of 14 residues. Just the 42-base CDR3 DNA is kept, in frame starting at base 1. The junction carries 14 bases between V and J, which are trimmed by 4 bases and 4 bases respectively. According to the germline V gene (reference sequence), CDR1 reads GTSNPN and CDR2 reads SVGIG. Interpreted using the paper, the time point label stands for: newly diagnosed GD, antithyroid drugs for less than 3 months. RNA was extracted from PBMCs in TRIzol for both TCR sequencing and RNA sequencing. Graves' disease was diagnosed according to American Thyroid Association guidelines. The patients came from an endocrinology department in Xi'an, China. Each patient gave approximately 9.7 milliliters of peripheral blood, collected in an EDTA anticoagulant tube. Ficoll Paque Plus density gradient separation was used to isolate PBMCs, and no further T cell sorting was performed. RNA quality was checked with an Agilent 2100 Bioanalyzer and agarose gel, and concentration with a NanoDrop 2000.

Study-wide findings and limitations: Persistent patients shared more public clonotypes among themselves (around 3,000) than newly diagnosed patients did (more than 950). Only the TCR beta chain was sequenced and analyzed. Persistent Graves' disease patients showed lower TCR Shannon entropy and fewer highly expanded clones than newly diagnosed patients, suggesting clonal expansion. Because the primary lesion, thyroid tissue, could not be accessed, the study looked at peripheral blood alone. The small sample size was acknowledged by the authors as a limitation that may reduce accuracy. Preferential use of TRBV28, TRBJ1-2 and TRBJ2-5 was observed in persistent disease, whereas TRBV20-1 and TRBJ2-1 were favored in newly diagnosed disease.

These data were likewise used in another study, on T cells in Graves' hyperthyroidism and ophthalmopathy. The second source states: A patient counted as having stable Graves' hyperthyroidism if no progression to ophthalmopathy occurred over 18 months of follow-up. The hyperthyroidism patients were between 18 and 65 years old and newly diagnosed, with a disease duration of less than 2 months. The study excluded patients with uncontrolled infections, other autoimmune diseases, pregnancy or lactation. Clinical symptoms, serum thyroxine and TRAb, thyroid ultrasound, and orbital computed tomography formed the basis for the diagnoses. For the first round of RT-PCR on the TCR CDR3, the HTBI primer set was used together with the Qiagen OneStep RT-PCR kit. Blood samples also contained most of the expanded thyroid clonotypes (frequency above 0.001), which suggests that blood repertoires may reflect thyroid immune responses. A model built on a 13 V-J signature distinguished ophthalmopathy from stable hyperthyroidism, reaching 85% to 90% sensitivity and around 81% specificity in cross-validation and 80%/75% in testing. In validation, the model predicted progression to ophthalmopathy a median of 6.5 months before onset, with about 67% sensitivity and roughly 77% specificity. To identify TCR V-J signatures that set the groups apart, the researchers used a discovery cohort of approximately 98 patients, made up of under 45 with Graves' ophthalmopathy and approximately 57 with stable Graves' hyperthyroidism. Prospective prediction of ophthalmopathy was tested in an independent validation cohort of 18 hyperthyroidism patients and 15 to 17 patients who later progressed to ophthalmopathy. For training and testing, the 100 or so patients in the discovery cohort were randomly divided in a 7:3 ratio. Thyroid tissue and blood T-cell repertoires from several Graves' hyperthyroidism patients were also compared in the study. After sampling, hyperthyroidism patients received methimazole starting at 30 mg daily, and ophthalmopathy patients received high-dose intravenous methylprednisolone. A second multiplex PCR round built the libraries, followed by size selection and purification. Paired-end sequencing of the libraries was performed with 100 bp reads on an Illumina HiSeq2000. SOAPnuke was used to process the raw data, with reads discarded if the reads contained adapters or uncalled bases, had a mean Phred below 15, or lacked an exact constant-primer or identifier match. COPE v1.2.5 was used to merge high-quality paired reads, and clonotypes were defined as unique nucleotide sequences. Clonotypes were aligned to IMGT TRBV, TRBD and TRBJ reference segments using MiTCR v1.1. The analysis was restricted to V-J combinations with a frequency above 0.0001, which together covered just over 98% of the repertoires. The TCS score was defined as F50 (clonal expansion) divided by E x V (chaos), with BLOSUM62-based TCRdist calculated between CDR3 peptides within each V-J. Welch's t-statistics and random forest reduced 500 to 650 V-J features to about 12, which were used in a naive Bayes classifier (R e1071). Sample size was not statistically predetermined, and investigators were not blinded to group allocation. The paper describes TCR Vbeta CDR3 sequencing of 140 or so peripheral blood samples, made up of approximately 40 ophthalmopathy patients, roughly 80 hyperthyroidism patients and 17 progressor patients.

This TCR was sampled from a woman aged 25 to 39 with Graves disease. Donor details come from another sample of the same person, matched by shared clones. This receptor chain uses TRBV30 and TRBJ2-1; no confident D gene assignment can be made. The sample in question was peripheral blood mononuclear cells (PBMCs), obtained at new diagnosis, from a patient treated with antithyroid drugs. The base sequence is TGTGCCTGGACCCAGATTGGGCCTTACAATGAGCAGTTCTTC. Its protein reads: CAWTQIGPYNEQFF.